A single T cell receptor (beta chain) is shown here with its context. Its antigen is currently unknown. This entry is derived from a study of monozygotic twins with inflammatory bowel disease. Findings of the study overall: Part of the variability in patient repertoires may have come from differing immunosuppressive treatments. A single strong IBD-associated signal or clonotype was not supported by the findings. IBD patients had lower TCRbeta diversity (inverse Simpson) than healthy co-twins. IBD patients exhibited fewer clonotypes shared with other individuals than healthy twins, particularly with disease activity.

TCRdb reanalyzed the 5' RACE reads and collapses them to one entry per CDR3 protein, without DNA. The sample has fewer than 400,000 distinct CDR3 sequences. The CDR3 has 15 amino acids. In germline, CDR1 is KGHDR, CDR2 SFDVKD. V gene TRBV24-1 combines with J gene TRBJ2-3; TCRdb reports TRBD1, a call that lacks DNA to check it against. The TCR comes from a human donor with ulcerative colitis or Crohn's disease, or a healthy co-twin of an affected twin (not recorded which). Material for sequencing was blood. CDR3 protein: CATVGDDRGTDTQYF.